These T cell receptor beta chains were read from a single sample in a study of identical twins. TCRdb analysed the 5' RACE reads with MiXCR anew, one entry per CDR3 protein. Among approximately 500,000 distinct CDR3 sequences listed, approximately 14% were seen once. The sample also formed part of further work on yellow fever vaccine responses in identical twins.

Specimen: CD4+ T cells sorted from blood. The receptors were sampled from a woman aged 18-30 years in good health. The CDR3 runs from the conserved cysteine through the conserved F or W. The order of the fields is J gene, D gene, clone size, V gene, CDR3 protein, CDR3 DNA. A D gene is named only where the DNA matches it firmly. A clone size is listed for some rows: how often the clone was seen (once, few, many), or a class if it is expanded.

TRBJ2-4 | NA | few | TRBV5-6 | CASSSLTVAKNIQYF | TGTGCCAGCAGCTCGCTGACAGTAGCCAAAAACATTCAGTACTTC
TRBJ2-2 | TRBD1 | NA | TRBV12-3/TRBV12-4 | CASNPFPGQEPTGELFF | TGTGCCAGCAACCCATTTCCGGGACAGGAGCCCACCGGGGAGCTGTTTTTT
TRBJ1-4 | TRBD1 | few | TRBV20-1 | CSAPGTVREKLFF | TGCAGTGCCCCCGGGACAGTAAGGGAAAAACTGTTTTTT
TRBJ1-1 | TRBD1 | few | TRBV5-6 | CASSRVSGTGGTEAFF | TGTGCCAGCAGCAGAGTTTCCGGGACAGGGGGGACTGAAGCTTTCTTT
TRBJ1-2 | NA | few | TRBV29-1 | CSVWGSYGYTF | TGCAGCGTTTGGGGGTCCTATGGCTACACCTTC
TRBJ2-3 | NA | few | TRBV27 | CASSLSMGPTQYF | TGTGCCAGCAGTTTATCGATGGGTCCTACGCAGTATTTT
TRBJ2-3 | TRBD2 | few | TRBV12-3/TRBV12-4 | CASSKGLAGGPDTQYF | TGTGCCAGCAGTAAGGGACTAGCGGGAGGGCCAGATACGCAGTATTTT
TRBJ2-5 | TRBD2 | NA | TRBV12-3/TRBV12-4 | CASTWAGTSLEETQYF | TGTGCCAGCACCTGGGCCGGGACTAGCTTGGAAGAGACCCAGTACTTC
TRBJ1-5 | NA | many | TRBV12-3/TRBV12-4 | CASSFSGASNQPQHF | TGTGCCAGCAGTTTTTCGGGGGCTAGCAATCAGCCCCAGCATTTT
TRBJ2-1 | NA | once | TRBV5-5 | CASSPQTVSNNEQFF | TGTGCCAGCAGCCCACAGACAGTTTCCAACAATGAGCAGTTCTTC
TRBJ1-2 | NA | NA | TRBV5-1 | CASSLRGPDYGYTF | TGCGCCAGCAGCTTGCGGGGGCCGGACTATGGCTACACCTTC
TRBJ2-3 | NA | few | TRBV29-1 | CSVVPNTDTQYF | TGCAGCGTTGTCCCGAACACAGATACGCAGTATTTT
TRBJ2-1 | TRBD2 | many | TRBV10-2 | CASRGLAGHNEQFF | TGCGCCAGCAGGGGACTAGCGGGACACAATGAGCAGTTCTTC
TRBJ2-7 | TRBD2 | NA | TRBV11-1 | CASSDHMGTSGRSNEQYF | TGTGCCAGCAGCGACCACATGGGGACTAGCGGGAGGAGTAACGAGCAGTACTTC
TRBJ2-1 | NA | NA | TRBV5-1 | CASSPDLLRSLTYNEQFF | TGCGCCAGCAGCCCTGACTTGCTGAGGTCCTTAACCTACAATGAGCAGTTCTTC